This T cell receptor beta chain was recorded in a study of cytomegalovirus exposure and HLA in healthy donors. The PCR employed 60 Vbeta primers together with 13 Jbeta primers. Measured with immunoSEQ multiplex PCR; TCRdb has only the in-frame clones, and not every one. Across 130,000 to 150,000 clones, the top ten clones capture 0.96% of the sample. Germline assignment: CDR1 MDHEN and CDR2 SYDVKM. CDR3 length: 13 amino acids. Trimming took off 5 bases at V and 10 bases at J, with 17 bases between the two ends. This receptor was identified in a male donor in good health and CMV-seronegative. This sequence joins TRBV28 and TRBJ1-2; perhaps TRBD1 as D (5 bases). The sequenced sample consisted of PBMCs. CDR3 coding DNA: TGTGCCAGCAGTGGGGTTGGGGAGGGGATCTACACCTTC. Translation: CASSGVGEGIYTF.